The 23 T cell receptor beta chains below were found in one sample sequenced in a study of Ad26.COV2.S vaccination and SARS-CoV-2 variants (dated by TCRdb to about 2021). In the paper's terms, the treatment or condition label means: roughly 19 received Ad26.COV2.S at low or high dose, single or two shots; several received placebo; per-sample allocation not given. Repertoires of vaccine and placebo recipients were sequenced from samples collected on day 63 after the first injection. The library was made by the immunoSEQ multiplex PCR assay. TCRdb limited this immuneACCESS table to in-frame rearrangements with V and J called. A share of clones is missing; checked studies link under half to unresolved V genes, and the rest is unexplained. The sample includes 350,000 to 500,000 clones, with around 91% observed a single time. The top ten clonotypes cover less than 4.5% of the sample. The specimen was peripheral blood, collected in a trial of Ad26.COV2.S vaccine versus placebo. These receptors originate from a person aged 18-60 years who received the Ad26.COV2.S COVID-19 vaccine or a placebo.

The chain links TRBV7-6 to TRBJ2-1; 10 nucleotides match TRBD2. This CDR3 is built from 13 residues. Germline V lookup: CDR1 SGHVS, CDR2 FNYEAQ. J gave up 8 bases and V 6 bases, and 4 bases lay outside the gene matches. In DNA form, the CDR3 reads TGTGCCAGCAGACCTAGCGGGAGCGATGAGCAGTTCTTC. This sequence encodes CASRPSGSDEQFF.

Here the CDR3 reads CASSRAGALDETQYF. As DNA, the CDR3 is TGTGCCAGCAGCCGAGCGGGAGCCCTTGACGAGACCCAGTACTTC. J is TRBJ2-5 and V is TRBV9; TRBD2 agrees at 8 bases. This CDR3 region has 15 residues. Germline lookup yields CDR1 SGDLS and CDR2 YYNGEE. V was pared by 4 bases and J by 5 bases, with 10 bases of the junction left unmatched. Full variable domain (rest looked up from reference TRBV9 and TRBJ2-5): DSGVTQTPKHLITATGQRVTLRCSPRSGDLSVYWYQQSLDQGLQFLIQYYNGEERAKGNILERFSAQQFPDLHSELNLSSLELGDSALYFCASSRAGALDETQYFGPGTRLLVL.

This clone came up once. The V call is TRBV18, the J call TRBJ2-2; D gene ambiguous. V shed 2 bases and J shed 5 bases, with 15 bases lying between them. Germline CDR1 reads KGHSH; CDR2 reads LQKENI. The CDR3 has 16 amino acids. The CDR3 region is CASSPTVLSGTGELFF. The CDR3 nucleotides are TGTGCCAGCTCACCAACAGTTCTCTCCGGGACCGGGGAGCTGTTTTTT.

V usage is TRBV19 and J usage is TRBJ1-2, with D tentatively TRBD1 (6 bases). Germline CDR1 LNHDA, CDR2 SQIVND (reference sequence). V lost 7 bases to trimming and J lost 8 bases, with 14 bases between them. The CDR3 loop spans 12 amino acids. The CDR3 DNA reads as TGTGCCAGTACCACGACAGGTCAAGGCTACACCTTC. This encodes CASTTTGQGYTF.

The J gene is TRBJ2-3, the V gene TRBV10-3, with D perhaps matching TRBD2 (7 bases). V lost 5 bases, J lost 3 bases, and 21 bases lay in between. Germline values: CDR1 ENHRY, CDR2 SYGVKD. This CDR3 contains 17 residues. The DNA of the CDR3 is TGTGCCATCAGTACCCGGGGGGTGCTAGGGGGGACAGATACGCAGTATTTT. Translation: CAISTRGVLGGTDTQYF.

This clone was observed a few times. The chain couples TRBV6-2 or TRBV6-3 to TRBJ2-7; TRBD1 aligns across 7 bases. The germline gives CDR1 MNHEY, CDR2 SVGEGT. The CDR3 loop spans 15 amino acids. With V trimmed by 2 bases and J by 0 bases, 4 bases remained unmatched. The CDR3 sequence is CASSYADRSSYEQYF. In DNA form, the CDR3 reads TGTGCCAGCAGTTACGCGGACAGGAGCTCCTACGAGCAGTACTTC.

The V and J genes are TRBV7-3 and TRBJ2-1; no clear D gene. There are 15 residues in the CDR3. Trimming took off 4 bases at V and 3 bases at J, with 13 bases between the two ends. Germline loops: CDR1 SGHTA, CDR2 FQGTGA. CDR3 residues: CASSSSGGLYNEQFF. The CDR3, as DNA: TGTGCCAGCAGCTCTTCTGGCGGTCTCTACAATGAGCAGTTCTTC.

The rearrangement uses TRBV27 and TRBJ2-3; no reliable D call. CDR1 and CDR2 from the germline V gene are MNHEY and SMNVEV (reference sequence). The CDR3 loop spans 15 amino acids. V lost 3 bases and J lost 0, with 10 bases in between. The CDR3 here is CASSFASRSTDTQYF. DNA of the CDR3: TGTGCCAGCAGTTTTGCCTCGCGGAGCACAGATACGCAGTATTTT.

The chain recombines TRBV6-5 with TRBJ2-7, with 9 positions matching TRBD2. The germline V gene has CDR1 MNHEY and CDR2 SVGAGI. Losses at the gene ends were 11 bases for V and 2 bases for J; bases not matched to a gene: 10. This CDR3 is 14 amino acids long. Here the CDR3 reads CAAEKAGGTYEQYF. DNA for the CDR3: TGTGCCGCCGAAAAAGCGGGAGGCACCTACGAGCAGTACTTC.

The CDR3 bases are TGTGCCAGCAGCGGAACTCCCGGGGAGCTGTTTTTT. It encodes CASSGTPGELFF. The chain uses TRBV9 and TRBJ2-2; D is unresolved. Germline V gene lookup returns CDR1 SGDLS and CDR2 YYNGEE. The CDR3 is made up of 12 amino acids. The V end lost 3 bases, the J end lost 6 bases, and 6 bases lay between the germline ends.

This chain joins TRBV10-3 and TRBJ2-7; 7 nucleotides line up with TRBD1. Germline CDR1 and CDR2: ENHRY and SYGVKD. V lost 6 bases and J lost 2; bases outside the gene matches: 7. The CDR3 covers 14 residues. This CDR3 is CAIRAGGQAYEQYF. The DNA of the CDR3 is TGTGCCATCAGGGCCGGAGGACAGGCCTACGAGCAGTACTTC.

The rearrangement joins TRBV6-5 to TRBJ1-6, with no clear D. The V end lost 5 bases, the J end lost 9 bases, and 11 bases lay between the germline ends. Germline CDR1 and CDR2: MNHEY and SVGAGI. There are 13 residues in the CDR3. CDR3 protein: CASSPTSVSPLHF. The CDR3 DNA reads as TGTGCCAGCAGTCCGACCAGTGTTTCACCCCTCCACTTT.

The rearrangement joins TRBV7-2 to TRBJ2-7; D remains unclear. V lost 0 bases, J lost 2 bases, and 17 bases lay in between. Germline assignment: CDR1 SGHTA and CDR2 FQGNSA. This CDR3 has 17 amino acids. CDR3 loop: CASSLAPVEPSPYEQYF. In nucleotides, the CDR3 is TGTGCCAGCAGCTTAGCGCCCGTGGAACCATCTCCCTACGAGCAGTACTTC.

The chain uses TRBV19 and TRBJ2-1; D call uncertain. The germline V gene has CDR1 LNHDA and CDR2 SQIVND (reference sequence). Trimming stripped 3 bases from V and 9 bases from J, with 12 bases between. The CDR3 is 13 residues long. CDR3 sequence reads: CASSMASGGEQFF. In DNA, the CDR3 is TGTGCCAGTAGTATGGCTAGTGGCGGTGAGCAGTTCTTC.

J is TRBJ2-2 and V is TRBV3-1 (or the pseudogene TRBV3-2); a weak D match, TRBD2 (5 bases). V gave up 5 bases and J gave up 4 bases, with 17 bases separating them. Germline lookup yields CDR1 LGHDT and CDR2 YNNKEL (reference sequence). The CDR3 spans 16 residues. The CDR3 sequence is CASSNRRSGGTGELFF. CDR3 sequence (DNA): TGTGCCAGCAGCAATAGGCGGAGCGGAGGCACCGGGGAGCTGTTTTTT.

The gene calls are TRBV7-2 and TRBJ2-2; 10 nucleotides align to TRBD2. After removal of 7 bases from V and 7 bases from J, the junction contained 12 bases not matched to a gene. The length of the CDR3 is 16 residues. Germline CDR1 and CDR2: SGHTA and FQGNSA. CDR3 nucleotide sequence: TGTGCCAGCACGTTTTCTAGCGGGAGTAGGAACGGGGAGCTGTTTTTT. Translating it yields CASTFSSGSRNGELFF.

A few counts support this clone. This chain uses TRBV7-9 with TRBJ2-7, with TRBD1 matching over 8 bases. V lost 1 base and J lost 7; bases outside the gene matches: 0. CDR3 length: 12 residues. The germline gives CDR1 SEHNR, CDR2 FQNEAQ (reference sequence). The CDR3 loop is CASSLGTGEQYF. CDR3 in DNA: TGTGCCAGCAGCTTAGGGACAGGGGAGCAGTACTTC.

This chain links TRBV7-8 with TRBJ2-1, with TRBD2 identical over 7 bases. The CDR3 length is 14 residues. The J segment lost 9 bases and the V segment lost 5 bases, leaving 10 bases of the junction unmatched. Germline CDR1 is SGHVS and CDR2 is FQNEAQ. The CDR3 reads CASSLLALGGEQFF. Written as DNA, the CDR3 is TGTGCCAGCAGCCTACTAGCGTTGGGCGGTGAGCAGTTCTTC.

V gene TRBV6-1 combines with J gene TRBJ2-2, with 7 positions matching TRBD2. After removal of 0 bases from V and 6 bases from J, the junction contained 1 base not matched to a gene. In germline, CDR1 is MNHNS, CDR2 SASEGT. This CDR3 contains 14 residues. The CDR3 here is CASSEAGGPGELFF. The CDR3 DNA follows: TGTGCCAGCAGTGAAGCGGGAGGGCCCGGGGAGCTGTTTTTT.

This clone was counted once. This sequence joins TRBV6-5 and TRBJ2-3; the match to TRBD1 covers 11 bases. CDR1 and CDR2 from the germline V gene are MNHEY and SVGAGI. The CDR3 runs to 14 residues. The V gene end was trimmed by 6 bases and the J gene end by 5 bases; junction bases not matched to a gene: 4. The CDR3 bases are TGTGCCAGCAGGGACAGGGGGCTTTTAGATACGCAGTATTTT. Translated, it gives CASRDRGLLDTQYF.

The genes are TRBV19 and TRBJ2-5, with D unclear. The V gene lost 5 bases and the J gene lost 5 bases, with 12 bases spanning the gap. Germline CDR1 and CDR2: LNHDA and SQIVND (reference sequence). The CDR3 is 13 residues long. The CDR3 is CASSPGRRETQYF. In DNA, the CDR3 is TGTGCCAGTAGTCCGGGCCGCCGGGAGACCCAGTACTTC.

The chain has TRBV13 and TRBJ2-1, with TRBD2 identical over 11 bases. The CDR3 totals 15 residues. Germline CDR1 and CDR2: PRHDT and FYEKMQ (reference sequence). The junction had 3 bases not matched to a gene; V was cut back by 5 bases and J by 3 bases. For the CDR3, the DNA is TGTGCCAGCAGCCGGGGACTAGCGGTCTACAATGAGCAGTTCTTC. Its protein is CASSRGLAVYNEQFF.

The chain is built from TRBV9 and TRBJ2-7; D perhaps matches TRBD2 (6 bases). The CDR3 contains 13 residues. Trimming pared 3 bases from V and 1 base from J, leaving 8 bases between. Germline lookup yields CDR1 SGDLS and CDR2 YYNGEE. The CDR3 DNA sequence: TGTGCCAGCAGCGGGGGACTTTCCTACGAGCAGTACTTC. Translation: CASSGGLSYEQYF.